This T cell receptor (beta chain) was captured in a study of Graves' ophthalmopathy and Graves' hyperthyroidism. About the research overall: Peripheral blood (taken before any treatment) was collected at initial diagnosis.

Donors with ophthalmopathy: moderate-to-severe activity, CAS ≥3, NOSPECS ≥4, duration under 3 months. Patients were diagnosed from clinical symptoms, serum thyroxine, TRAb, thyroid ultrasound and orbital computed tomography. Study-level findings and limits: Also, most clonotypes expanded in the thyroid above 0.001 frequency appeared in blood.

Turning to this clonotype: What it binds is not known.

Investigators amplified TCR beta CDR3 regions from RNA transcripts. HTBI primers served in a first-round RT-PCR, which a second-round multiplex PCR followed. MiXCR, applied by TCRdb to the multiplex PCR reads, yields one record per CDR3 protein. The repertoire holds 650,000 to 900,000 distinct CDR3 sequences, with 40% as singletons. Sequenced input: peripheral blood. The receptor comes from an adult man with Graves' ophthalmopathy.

CDR3 coding DNA: TGCAGTCGCTTGGGCGGGACTACCTCCTCGGAGACCCAGTACTTC. Residues: CSRLGGTTSSETQYF. The genes are TRBV20-1 and TRBJ2-5, with 7 bases fitting TRBD2. Losses at the gene ends were 8 bases for V and 5 bases for J; bases not matched to a gene: 17. From germline, CDR1 is DFQATT and CDR2 SNEGSKA (reference sequence). This CDR3 has 15 residues.